A selection of T cell receptor beta chains follows, all from one sample in a study of shared clonotypes between healthy human individuals. Produced via immunoSEQ multiplex PCR; TCRdb's table is partial and in-frame only. Among a few million clones listed, 80% to 95% were seen once. The sample comprised naive CD8+ T cells from PBMCs. These receptors came from a man between 18 and 35 years old in good health. Some clones in this sample may be carry-over from other donors' samples. CDR3s include the opening cysteine and the closing phenylalanine or tryptophan. A D gene is named only where the DNA matches it firmly. Clone size is given for some rows only: seen once, a few or many times, or a class if the clone is expanded.

TRBV5-1	TRBD2	TRBJ2-5	NA	CASSLGLAGRETQYF	TGCGCCAGCAGCTTGGGACTAGCGGGGCGTGAGACCCAGTACTTC
TRBV27	TRBD2	TRBJ2-7	NA	CASSVSLALLSYEQYF	TGTGCCAGCAGTGTATCACTAGCGCTCCTCTCCTACGAGCAGTACTTC
TRBV7-9	TRBD1	TRBJ1-5	NA	CASSSYRGSNQPQHF	TGTGCCAGCAGCTCGTACAGGGGGAGCAATCAGCCCCAGCATTTT
TRBV4-1	TRBD1	TRBJ2-5	NA	CASSQDRGLETQYF	TGCGCCAGCAGCCAAGACAGGGGGCTGGAGACCCAGTACTTC
TRBV27	NA	TRBJ2-7	NA	CASNTLLIPYEQYF	TGTGCCAGCAACACCTTACTAATTCCCTACGAGCAGTACTTC
TRBV9	TRBD1	TRBJ2-3	NA	CASSGQGITDTQYF	TGTGCCAGCAGCGGACAGGGGATTACAGATACGCAGTATTTT
TRBV27	TRBD2	TRBJ2-7	NA	CASSLAGVGYEQYF	TGTGCCAGCAGTTTAGCGGGAGTAGGTTACGAGCAGTACTTC
TRBV30	TRBD1	TRBJ1-5	NA	CAWSSTGANQPQHF	TGTGCCTGGAGTTCAACAGGGGCCAACCAGCCCCAGCATTTT
TRBV4-3	NA	TRBJ2-3	NA	CASSQDPGEVDTQYF	TGCGCCAGCAGCCAGGACCCAGGGGAAGTAGATACGCAGTATTTT
TRBV27	TRBD2	TRBJ2-1	NA	CASSSTPREGSLGEQFF	TGTGCCAGCAGCTCCACCCCCCGGGAGGGTTCTTTAGGAGAGCAGTTCTTC
TRBV28	NA	TRBJ1-2	NA	CASSFRGLGRPLGYTF	TGTGCCAGCAGTTTTAGGGGGTTGGGCAGACCCCTTGGCTACACCTTC
TRBV5-8	NA	TRBJ2-2	few	CASSNGMFRELFF	TGTGCCAGCAGCAACGGGATGTTCAGGGAGCTGTTTTTT
TRBV30	NA	TRBJ2-4	NA	CAWSVLKGGNIQYF	TGTGCCTGGAGTGTACTTAAGGGGGGAAACATTCAGTACTTC
TRBV7-6	TRBD1	TRBJ2-5	NA	CASSPNDRERETQYF	TGTGCCAGCAGCCCGAACGACAGGGAGAGAGAGACCCAGTACTTC
TRBV4-2	TRBD1	TRBJ2-2	NA	CASSQETGSLFGELFF	TGTGCCAGCAGCCAAGAGACAGGGTCCCTTTTCGGGGAGCTGTTTTTT
TRBV10-2	TRBD2	TRBJ2-7	NA	CASSEGLAGARAHEQYF	TGCGCCAGCAGTGAGGGGCTAGCGGGAGCCCGGGCCCACGAGCAGTACTTC
TRBV28	TRBD2	TRBJ2-3	NA	CASSFGGVSTDTQYF	TGTGCCAGCAGTTTTGGGGGGGTCAGCACAGATACGCAGTATTTT
TRBV7-9	NA	TRBJ2-2	NA	CASSTRGSSDFPGTGELFF	TGTGCCAGCAGCACCCGCGGATCTAGCGATTTCCCCGGAACCGGGGAGCTGTTTTTT
TRBV4-3	NA	TRBJ1-4	NA	CASSQGFRGTNEKLFF	TGCGCCAGCAGCCAAGGATTTAGAGGAACTAATGAAAAACTGTTTTTT
TRBV7-2	NA	TRBJ2-7	NA	CASSLGVDPYEQYF	TGTGCCAGCAGCTTAGGGGTAGACCCCTACGAGCAGTACTTC
TRBV11-1	TRBD1	TRBJ1-2	NA	CASSLTGGLDGYTF	TGTGCCAGCAGCTTAACAGGGGGCTTGGATGGCTACACCTTC
TRBV13	TRBD1	TRBJ2-3	NA	CASSSQGGAVVAITDTQYF	TGTGCCAGCAGCTCACAAGGGGGCGCCGTAGTAGCTATCACAGATACGCAGTATTTT
TRBV10-3	NA	TRBJ2-4	NA	CATLDSGEAKNIQYF	TGTGCCACCCTAGACAGCGGTGAGGCCAAAAACATTCAGTACTTC
TRBV9	TRBD2	TRBJ2-1	NA	CASSASGRGDEQFF	TGTGCCAGCAGCGCAAGCGGGAGGGGGGATGAGCAGTTCTTC
TRBV4-1	NA	TRBJ2-7	NA	CASSPIGSPEQYF	TGCGCCAGCAGCCCTATAGGGTCCCCCGAGCAGTACTTC
TRBV28	TRBD1	TRBJ1-1	NA	CASSPRTGGFIDTEAFF	TGTGCCAGCAGCCCCCGGACAGGGGGCTTTATTGACACTGAAGCTTTCTTT
TRBV9	NA	TRBJ2-5	NA	CASSVEGEETQYF	TGTGCCAGCAGCGTAGAGGGAGAAGAGACCCAGTACTTC
TRBV19	TRBD2	TRBJ2-7	NA	CASSIDAGATEQYF	TGTGCCAGTAGTATAGACGCGGGAGCCACCGAGCAGTACTTC
TRBV11-2	TRBD1	TRBJ2-5	NA	CASSAQGGDRGWETQYF	TGTGCCAGCAGCGCCCAAGGGGGGGACAGGGGATGGGAGACCCAGTACTTC
TRBV28	NA	TRBJ2-5	once	CASSRRLEETQYF	TGTGCCAGCAGCCGACGACTAGAAGAGACCCAGTACTTC
TRBV19	TRBD1	TRBJ2-5	once	CASSINRGNGETQYF	TGTGCCAGTAGCATCAACAGGGGGAACGGAGAGACCCAGTACTTC
TRBV28	NA	TRBJ2-1	NA	CASSSSWTEFF	TGTGCCAGCAGTTCTTCTTGGACGGAGTTCTTC
TRBV15	TRBD2	TRBJ2-7	NA	CATSREGGLDYEQYF	TGTGCCACCAGCAGAGAAGGGGGACTAGACTACGAGCAGTACTTC
TRBV4-1	NA	TRBJ2-7	NA	CASSGLRDGAYEQYF	TGCGCCAGCAGCGGACTCCGGGACGGGGCCTACGAGCAGTACTTC
TRBV2	TRBD1	TRBJ2-3	NA	CASSDPTRGKGPDTQYF	TGTGCCAGCAGTGATCCGACCAGGGGGAAAGGTCCAGATACGCAGTATTTT
TRBV11-2	NA	TRBJ2-1	NA	CASSVEIYNEQFF	TGTGCCAGCAGCGTAGAAATTTACAATGAGCAGTTCTTC
TRBV28	NA	TRBJ1-1	few	CASSLTPVNTEAFF	TGTGCCAGCAGTTTAACCCCCGTGAACACTGAAGCTTTCTTT